A single sample gave rise to the 5 T cell receptor beta chains below, sequenced in a study of cytomegalovirus exposure and HLA in healthy donors. The primer mix had 60 Vbeta and 13 Jbeta primers. Clones were sequenced by immunoSEQ multiplex PCR, and TCRdb holds only the in-frame ones, with some missing. The table lists about 98,000 clones, roughly 76% of them singletons. Sequenced material: PBMCs. The receptors derive from a man aged 50 to 59 in good health and CMV-seronegative.

V and J are TRBV19 and TRBJ1-5, with no clear D. Per germline, CDR1 LNHDA and CDR2 SQIVND (reference sequence). There are 13 residues in the CDR3. Trimming removed 4 bases from V and 0 bases from J, with 4 bases in between. DNA for the CDR3: TGTGCCAGTAGTACAATTAGCAATCAGCCCCAGCATTTT. Its translation is CASSTISNQPQHF.

The CDR3 sequence is CASSLHPFDGYTF. DNA for the CDR3: TGTGCCAGCAGCTTACATCCCTTCGATGGCTACACCTTC. The J gene is TRBJ1-2, the V gene TRBV4-2, with no clear D. This CDR3 is 13 amino acids long. The ends were cut back, 5 bases at V and 6 bases at J, with 13 bases in the middle. CDR1 is LGHNA, CDR2 YNFKEQ, per germline.

This clone was detected only a few times. The chain is built from TRBV10-1 and TRBJ2-5, with 10 bases matching TRBD1. Germline V gene sequence: CDR1 WNHNN, CDR2 SYGVQD (reference sequence). This CDR3 has 15 amino acids. Trimming took 0 bases from V and 6 from J; bases not matched to a gene: 4. The CDR3 region is CASSESTGGMKTQYF. The DNA for the CDR3 is TGCGCCAGCAGTGAGTCGACAGGGGGCATGAAGACCCAGTACTTC.

The CDR3 region is CASRALAGGEGGELFF. The CDR3 nucleotides read TGTGCCAGCAGGGCGCTAGCGGGGGGCGAGGGCGGGGAGCTGTTTTTT. The chain is built from TRBV6-6 and TRBJ2-2; TRBD2 aligns across 11 bases. J was trimmed by 7 bases and V by 6 bases; bases with no gene match: 10. Germline lookup yields CDR1 MNHNY and CDR2 SVGAGI (reference sequence). The CDR3 length is 16 residues.

This chain links TRBV5-5 with TRBJ1-1; no reliable D call. V was cut by 1 base and J by 0 bases, with 7 bases left in between. Germline lookup yields CDR1 SGHKS and CDR2 YYEKEE (reference sequence). There are 14 residues in the CDR3. CDR3 loop: CASSLSLLNTEAFF. As DNA, the CDR3 is TGTGCCAGCAGCTTGAGCTTATTGAACACTGAAGCTTTCTTT.